The clone carrying this TCR beta chain has more than one count but fewer than ten. Original methodology: Quantification of nucleated cells was approximated via reference gene primer amplification. TCRdb's table, derived via immunoSEQ multiplex PCR, lists solely in-frame clones and lacks some. The V and J calls and clone size were taken over from that table, and D and trimming were inferred from the DNA. The data show approximately 380,000 clones, 85% seen once. The data stem from a study of blood T cell repertoires in COVID-19. Study in general: Samples came from the United States, Italy and Spain, spanning acute and convalescent COVID-19. Sources were T cells, B-cell-depleted T cells, or PBMCs; the material itself was cDNA or gDNA.

The CDR3 consists of 19 residues. The sample taken for sequencing was peripheral blood. The receptor was derived from a woman younger than 30 with acute or convalescent COVID-19. The chain couples TRBV21-1 to TRBJ2-1; the table names TRBD1, a call not compared with the DNA. TRBV21-1 is described as a pseudogene. The CDR3 spells CASTLKGPLGDRVNNEQFF. The CDR3 coding sequence is TGTGCCAGCACCCTAAAAGGGCCCCTTGGGGACAGGGTTAACAATGAGCAGTTCTTC.